This TCR beta chain was retrieved from a study of T cell changes during pregnancy in multiple sclerosis. The CDR3 length is 14 residues. Germline V lookup: CDR1 SGHDT, CDR2 YYEEEE. The junction had 11 bases not matched to a gene; V was cut back by 6 bases and J by 6 bases. Assay used: immunoSEQ multiplex PCR; TCRdb lists only in-frame clones, some missing. The sample has about 52,000 clones; 92% are singletons. This TCR came from a female donor with multiple sclerosis, enrolled in a pregnancy study. The chain carries TRBV5-6 and TRBJ2-7; the match to TRBD1 covers 8 bases. Sequences were derived from CD4+ T cells from peripheral blood mononuclear cells, sampled in the third trimester of pregnancy. CDR3 loop: CASTLGDRSGEQYF. In DNA form, the CDR3 reads TGTGCCAGCACTCTGGGGGACAGGTCCGGCGAGCAGTACTTC. The whole variable domain, remainder taken from reference TRBV5-6 and TRBJ2-7, is DAGVTQSPTHLIKTRGQQVTLRCSPKSGHDTVSWYQQALGQGPQFIFQYYEEEERQRGNFPDRFSGHQFPNYSSELNVNALLLGDSALYLCASTLGDRSGEQYFGPGTRLTVT.